This T cell receptor beta chain was captured in a study of post-analysis software for immune sequencing data. General study results and limits: Compared against controls, patients with multiple sclerosis displayed significantly lower normalized Chao1 diversity. F measure clustering grouped samples strongly by preparation batch. TRBV5-6, TRBV5-1 and TRBV20-1 were among four to six TRBV segments more frequent in patients than controls.

The CDR3 runs to 14 residues. Trimming removed 0 bases from V and 7 bases from J; junction bases left unmatched: 0. CDR1 and CDR2 from the germline V gene are MDHEN and SYDVKM. Notes on this clonotype: The antigen is unknown.

Unique molecular identifiers were present in the TCR beta cDNA libraries. Around 500,000 cDNA molecules were obtained per 1 to 10 million input T cells. TCRdb processed the PCR reads anew with MiXCR; each CDR3 protein has one entry. Of roughly 800,000 distinct CDR3 sequences listed, about 32% were seen once; the top ten hold more than 0.45%. The origin of this receptor is a girl aged 5-17 years with multiple sclerosis. The source material was blood. V usage is TRBV28 and J usage is TRBJ1-6; 7 bases are a match to TRBD1. CDR3 residues: CASSLWTGNSPLHF. The CDR3 DNA reads as TGTGCCAGCAGTTTATGGACAGGGAATTCACCCCTCCACTTT.